This T cell receptor beta chain was sequenced in a study of beta chain features in type 1 diabetes. Findings of the study overall: When Type 1 diabetes patients were examined, their TCRB CDR3s proved moderately but significantly shorter in all four CD4+ subsets. In cDNA sequencing, cells with high TCR expression could be over-represented. Compared with healthy donors, patients appeared to share more similar naive, central memory and regulatory TCRB repertoires. The study found fewer insertions and more deletions at VDJ junctions in type 1 diabetes patients.

Sampling consisted of one heparinised blood draw per donor, averaging around 100 mL. This clone showed up just a few times. Its matching antigen is unknown. Expressed TCRB transcripts were sequenced because the entire RNA isolate underwent reverse transcription. The table came from immunoSEQ multiplex PCR; TCRdb's copy has only in-frame clones and leaves some out. The top ten clones hold approximately 0.015% of a sample with fewer than 350,000 clones, over 12% of them seen once. Unmatched junction bases numbered 5, after V lost 4 bases and J lost 3 bases. The length of the CDR3 is 14 residues. Germline lookup yields CDR1 SGHNT and CDR2 YYREEE (reference sequence).

The chain combines TRBV5-4 with TRBJ1-2, with 8 bases matching TRBD1. This TCR derives from a man between 18 and 29 years old with type 1 diabetes. Source material: naive CD4+ T cells from blood. The CDR3 region has the DNA TGTGCCAGCAGCAAACCACAGGGGGACTATGGCTACACCTTC. It encodes CASSKPQGDYGYTF.